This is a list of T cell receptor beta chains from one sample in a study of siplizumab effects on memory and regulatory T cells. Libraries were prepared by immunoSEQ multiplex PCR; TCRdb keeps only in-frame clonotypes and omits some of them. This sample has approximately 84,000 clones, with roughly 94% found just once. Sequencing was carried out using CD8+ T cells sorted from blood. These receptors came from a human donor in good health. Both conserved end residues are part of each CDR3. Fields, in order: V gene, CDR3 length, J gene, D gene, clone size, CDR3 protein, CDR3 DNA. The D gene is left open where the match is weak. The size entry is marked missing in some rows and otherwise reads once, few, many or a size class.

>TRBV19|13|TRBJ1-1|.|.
CASSIATSTEAFF
TGTGCCAGTAGTATCGCGACAAGCACTGAAGCTTTCTTT
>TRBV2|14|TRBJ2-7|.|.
CASSESGSGDEQYF
TGTGCCAGCAGTGAGTCAGGGTCCGGGGACGAGCAGTACTTC
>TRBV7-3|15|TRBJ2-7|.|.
CASSPGAGGAYEQYF
TGTGCCAGCAGCCCCGGGGCCGGAGGAGCGTACGAGCAGTACTTC
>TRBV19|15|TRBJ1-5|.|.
CASSTGHHSNQPQHF
TGTGCCAGTAGCACGGGACATCATAGCAATCAGCCCCAGCATTTT
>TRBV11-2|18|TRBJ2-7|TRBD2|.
CASSLERASGRLGYEQYF
TGTGCCAGCAGCTTAGAAAGGGCTAGCGGGAGGCTAGGGTACGAGCAGTACTTC
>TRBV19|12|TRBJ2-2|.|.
CASTSGLKELFF
TGTGCCAGTACATCAGGTCTTAAGGAGCTGTTTTTT
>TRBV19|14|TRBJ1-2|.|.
CASSMVVPNYGYTF
TGTGCCAGTAGTATGGTCGTTCCTAACTATGGCTACACCTTC
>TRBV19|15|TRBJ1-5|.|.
CASSSTDMHNQPQHF
TGTGCCAGTAGTTCTACGGACATGCACAATCAGCCCCAGCATTTT
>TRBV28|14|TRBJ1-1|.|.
CASSLWGGGDEAFF
TGTGCCAGCAGTTTATGGGGAGGGGGGGACGAAGCTTTCTTT
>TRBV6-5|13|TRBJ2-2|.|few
CASSEWITGELFF
TGTGCCAGCAGTGAATGGATCACCGGGGAGCTGTTTTTT
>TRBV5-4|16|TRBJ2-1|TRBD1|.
CASSLGRWKTGSEQFF
TGTGCCAGCAGCTTGGGTAGGTGGAAGACAGGGAGCGAGCAGTTCTTC
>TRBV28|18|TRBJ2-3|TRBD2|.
CASSLIPRRELGTDTQYF
TGTGCCAGCAGTTTAATTCCCCGGCGGGAGTTGGGCACAGATACGCAGTATTTT
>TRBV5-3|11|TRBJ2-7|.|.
CARLGTYEQYF
TGTGCCAGACTAGGGACCTACGAGCAGTACTTC